This section outlines one TCR beta chain sequence together with its context. The target antigen is unknown. These data come from a study of T cells in localized non-small cell lung cancer. The junction had 6 bases not matched to a gene; V was cut back by 4 bases and J by 3 bases. The V gene's germline CDR1 is SGHDT and CDR2 YYEEEE. This CDR3 comprises 14 residues. Study-level findings and limits: Appearance in adjacent lung was seen for a median 57 of the top 100 tumor clones. The study sequenced only one region of the tumor. As a result, intratumor heterogeneity could not be excluded and remains possible. The greatest T cell clonality was found in uninvolved adjacent lung (higher than in tumor).

Profiled with immunoSEQ multiplex PCR; TCRdb holds only in-frame clones, not every one. The profile covers nearly 25,000 clones, with roughly nine tenths appearing a single time and 15% taken by the ten largest. V gene TRBV5-6 combines with J gene TRBJ2-7; 8 bases are a match to TRBD2. The receptor was derived from a man aged 40-75 years with stage III squamous cell lung carcinoma. The sample consisted of peripheral blood, taken before any cancer treatment. CDR3 sequence reads: CASSPRGLVYEQYF. DNA of the CDR3: TGTGCCAGCAGCCCTAGGGGACTAGTCTACGAGCAGTACTTC.